Only a few counts were recorded for the clone carrying this T cell receptor beta chain. Its antigen is currently unknown. TCRdb passed the 5' RACE reads through MiXCR, listing each CDR3 protein once. The data contain roughly 450,000 distinct CDR3 sequences, approximately 19% of them singletons. This sample was taken from a study of T-cell memory formation after mild COVID-19. The study, taken as a whole, reports: Researchers could not confirm that second-wave clones peaking on day 37 targeted SARS-CoV-2.

This CDR3 is 16 amino acids long. Trimming left V 0 bases short and J 2 bases short, with 14 bases between. Germline V CDR1 and CDR2: DFQATT, SNEGSKA (reference sequence). This TCR derives from a man aged 18 to 30 who had mild COVID-19 (a few samples of this study predate the infection). Cell type and time point are not known. The genes are TRBV20-1 and TRBJ1-5; no firm D call. Sequencing was carried out using PBMCs or a T cell subset sorted from them (not recorded which). CDR3: CSARDPQIGGNQPQHF. The CDR3 DNA is TGCAGTGCTAGAGATCCCCAAATTGGTGGCAATCAGCCCCAGCATTTT.